This is a list of T cell receptor beta chains from one sample in a study of T cell responses to AZD1222 COVID-19 vaccine. Data came from immunoSEQ multiplex PCR; TCRdb stores just in-frame clones and leaves some out. The sample yields under 85,000 clones, 90% seen once. The starting material was peripheral blood, obtained 28 days after the second AZD1222 dose. The receptors were gathered from an adult who received the AZD1222 COVID-19 vaccine. The CDR3 runs from the conserved cysteine through the conserved F or W. Fields, in order: clone size, V gene, D gene, J gene, CDR3 protein, CDR3 DNA. The D gene is left open where the match is weak. Size tells how often a clone was seen (once, few, many) or the class of an expanded clone, and some rows leave it out.

-	TRBV7-8	-	TRBJ1-2	CASSPTLVGRNYGYTF	TGTGCCAGCAGCCCAACGCTCGTCGGGCGGAACTATGGCTACACCTTC
-	TRBV5-1	TRBD1	TRBJ1-3	CASSLTGESGNTIYF	TGCGCCAGCAGCTTGACAGGGGAATCTGGAAACACCATATATTTT
-	TRBV19	TRBD1	TRBJ1-1	CASSIGIPTGSTEAFF	TGTGCCAGTAGTATAGGGATACCGACAGGGAGCACTGAAGCTTTCTTT
-	TRBV2	-	TRBJ1-2	CASSLTGADGYTF	TGTGCCAGCTCCCTAACGGGGGCGGATGGCTACACCTTC
-	TRBV6-5	-	TRBJ2-4	CASRLTAENIQYF	TGTGCCAGCCGGTTGACAGCGGAAAACATTCAGTACTTC
once	TRBV4-2	-	TRBJ2-2	CASSQVPGGELFF	TGTGCCAGCAGCCAAGTTCCCGGCGGGGAGCTGTTTTTT
-	TRBV10-3	-	TRBJ1-1	CAIGRGAGTEAFF	TGTGCCATCGGCAGGGGCGCGGGGACTGAAGCTTTCTTT
-	TRBV2	TRBD1	TRBJ1-1	CASRQGITEAFF	TGTGCCTCCAGACAGGGAATCACTGAAGCTTTCTTT
-	TRBV18	TRBD1	TRBJ1-5	CASSPPYGTGLDRWNQPQHF	TGTGCCAGCTCACCACCGTACGGGACAGGGCTTGACAGGTGGAATCAGCCCCAGCATTTT
-	TRBV7-9	TRBD1	TRBJ2-2	CASSPYRGQNTGELFF	TGTGCCAGCAGCCCATACAGGGGGCAGAACACCGGGGAGCTGTTTTTT
-	TRBV5-1	TRBD1	TRBJ1-2	CASSLGTARGYGYTF	TGCGCCAGCAGCCTTGGGACAGCTAGGGGCTATGGCTACACCTTC
-	TRBV5-4	-	TRBJ1-3	CASSHPRAGASSGNTIYF	TGTGCCAGCAGCCACCCACGAGCCGGTGCCAGCTCTGGAAACACCATATATTTT
-	TRBV5-4	-	TRBJ1-1	CASSLVDTEAFF	TGTGCCAGCAGCTTGGTAGACACTGAAGCTTTCTTT
-	TRBV27	-	TRBJ2-4	CASSPPDKNIQYF	TGTGCCAGCAGTCCCCCAGACAAAAACATTCAGTACTTC
-	TRBV19	-	TRBJ2-6	CASSIWDSSGANVLTF	TGTGCCAGTAGTATTTGGGACTCCTCTGGGGCCAACGTCCTGACTTTC
once	TRBV11-3	TRBD2	TRBJ2-1	CASSVIAGRGYNEQFF	TGTGCCAGCAGCGTGATAGCGGGAAGGGGTTACAATGAGCAGTTCTTC
once	TRBV24-1	-	TRBJ2-7	CATSTDSHYEQYF	TGTGCCACCAGCACCGACAGCCACTACGAGCAGTACTTC
-	TRBV15	-	TRBJ1-3	CATSRDLSQLFFGNTIYF	TGTGCCACCAGCAGAGATCTATCACAGCTATTTTTTGGAAACACCATATATTTT
few	TRBV11-2	TRBD2	TRBJ2-7	CASSHWVTSGSYEQYF	TGTGCCAGCAGCCACTGGGTGACTAGCGGGAGTTACGAGCAGTACTTC
few	TRBV19	TRBD2	TRBJ2-7	CASSTSAGGSYEQYF	TGTGCCAGTAGTACTTCCGCGGGAGGGTCCTACGAGCAGTACTTC
-	TRBV4-3	-	TRBJ1-1	CASSQLGGGTEAFF	TGCGCCAGCAGCCAGCTGGGAGGTGGGACTGAAGCTTTCTTT
-	TRBV10-3	-	TRBJ1-1	CAISPVPRTEAFF	TGTGCCATCAGTCCGGTTCCGCGCACTGAAGCTTTCTTT